This T cell receptor beta chain came from a study of T cell repertoires in cytomegalovirus infection (dated by TCRdb to the late 2010s). At the level of the whole study: The peptide stimulations were aimed at well-studied HLA-B-restricted epitopes as well as recently identified HLA-C-restricted CMV epitopes, whose presentation resists viral immunomodulation. Donor HLA type was relevant to the analysis, because carriage of CMV infection together with the matching HLA type was indicated by public TCR beta signatures. General findings and caveats noted by the study authors: Cumulative frequency of public TCR beta family members discriminated carriers of CMV infection plus the relevant HLA type in this cohort and an independent approximately 360-donor cohort. In the ex vivo response, HLA-C-restricted CMV-specific TCR beta clonotypes were dominant, and in two of eight donors the single most frequent clonotype came from this HLA-C-restricted group.

The treatment or condition label here, explained by the study, means: in vitro stimulation with specific CMV peptide epitopes to enrich CMV-specific T cells. CDR1 and CDR2 were assigned from the germline V gene as SGHDN and FVKESK. Trimming costs V 7 bases and J 5 bases, and their ends lie 18 bases apart. The CDR3 measures 15 amino acids from cysteine to phenylalanine. Here the CDR3 DNA is all that survives: 45 bases in frame from base 1. TCRdb names Illumina HiSeq 1500 as the instrument used. TCRdb took the public reads, trimmed them with fastp at Q25, ran MiXCR for clone calling and kept in-frame beta chains. Each CDR3 protein gets just one entry, which takes the most common genes and DNA from the rows behind it. For this sample there are under 200,000 distinct CDR3 sequences; roughly a fifth appear just once. Jointly, the top ten make up roughly 25% of the sample. This clonotype was found a few times. The antigen it binds to is not known. Per-base quality was not reported, and no clone a single base away is much larger than it.

Here the sequenced sample was CD8+ T cells from cultured PBMCs, taken from culture after CMV antigen stimulation. This sequence uses TRBV14 and TRBJ2-1, with the D gene possibly TRBD1 or TRBD2, each one fitting 5 bases. This receptor was obtained from a human donor in good health (CMV status not recorded). Some clones in this sample may be carry-over from other donors' samples. The sequenced DNA is TGTGCCAGCAACGGGGCAGATGGGAGACACAATGAGCAGTTCTTC. Translation gives CASNGADGRHNEQFF. Full variable domain (CDR3 extended with the reference TRBV14 and TRBJ2-1 proteins): EAGVTQFPSHSVIEKGQTVTLRCDPISGHDNLYWYRRVMGKEIKFLLHFVKESKQDESGMPNNRFLAERTGGTYSTLKVQPAELEDSGVYFCASNGADGRHNEQFFGPGTRLTVL.